These 3 T cell receptor beta chains were sequenced from one sample in a study of shared clonotypes between healthy human individuals (TCRdb year 2020). CD8 naive samples were obtained by positive selection for CCR7 among CD45RO-negative cells, yielding a CD45RA+CCR7+ population from which TemRA cells were excluded. Libraries were constructed by the immunoSEQ multiplex PCR assay. What TCRdb holds here is the immuneACCESS table cut down to in-frame rearrangements. Part of the clones is not present; checked against another copy, under half of the missing clones reflect an unresolved V gene, and the others are unexplained. Present in this sample are some 2.1 million clones, 80% to 95% of which were seen just once. 1.5% to 2% of the sample lies in the top ten. The sample consisted of naive CD8+ T cells from PBMCs. In the paper's terms, the cell subset or site label means: CD45RA+CCR7+. Receptors originate from a man aged 18 to 29 in good health. Some clones in this sample may be carry-over from other donors' samples.

The chain links TRBV4-3 to TRBJ2-3; tentatively, D is TRBD1 or TRBD2 (5 bases each). V lost 0 bases, J lost 2 bases, and 15 bases lay in between. Germline values: CDR1 LGHNA, CDR2 YSLEER. The CDR3 length is 17 residues. DNA of the CDR3: TGCGCCAGCAGCCAAGATCCCCTGGGGGAGCTCACAGATACGCAGTATTTT. Residues: CASSQDPLGELTDTQYF.

The chain is built from TRBV28 and TRBJ2-3, with TRBD2 as a possible D gene (5 bases). CDR1 and CDR2 (germline): MDHEN, SYDVKM. Trimming took 3 bases from V and 7 from J, leaving 20 bases between them. The CDR3 is made up of 16 amino acids. DNA for the CDR3: TGTGCCAGCAGTTTGGACTCCCGCGGGTCTCCCTATACGCAGTATTTT. As protein: CASSLDSRGSPYTQYF.

The chain uses TRBV27 and TRBJ2-1; D perhaps matches TRBD2 (7 bases). This CDR3 spans 14 amino acids. V lost 1 base, J lost 7 bases, and 11 bases lay in between. Germline CDR1 and CDR2: MNHEY and SMNVEV (reference sequence). CDR3 amino acids: CASSLLEGGNEQFF. The DNA for the CDR3 is TGTGCCAGCAGTTTATTAGAGGGGGGGAATGAGCAGTTCTTC.